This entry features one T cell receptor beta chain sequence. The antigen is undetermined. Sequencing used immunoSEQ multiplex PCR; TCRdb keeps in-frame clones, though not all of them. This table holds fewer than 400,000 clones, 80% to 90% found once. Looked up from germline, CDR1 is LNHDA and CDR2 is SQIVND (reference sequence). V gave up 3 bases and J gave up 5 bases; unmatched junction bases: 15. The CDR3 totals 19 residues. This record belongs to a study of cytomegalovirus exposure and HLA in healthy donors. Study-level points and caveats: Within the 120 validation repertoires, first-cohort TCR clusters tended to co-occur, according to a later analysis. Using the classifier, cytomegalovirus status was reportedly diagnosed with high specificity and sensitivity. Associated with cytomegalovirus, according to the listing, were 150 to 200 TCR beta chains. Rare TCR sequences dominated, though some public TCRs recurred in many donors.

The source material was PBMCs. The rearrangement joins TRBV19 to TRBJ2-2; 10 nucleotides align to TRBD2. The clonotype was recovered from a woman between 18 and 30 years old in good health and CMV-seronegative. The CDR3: CASSICLAGEVGCTGELFF. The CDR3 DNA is TGTGCCAGTAGTATTTGCCTAGCGGGAGAGGTTGGGTGTACCGGGGAGCTGTTTTTT.